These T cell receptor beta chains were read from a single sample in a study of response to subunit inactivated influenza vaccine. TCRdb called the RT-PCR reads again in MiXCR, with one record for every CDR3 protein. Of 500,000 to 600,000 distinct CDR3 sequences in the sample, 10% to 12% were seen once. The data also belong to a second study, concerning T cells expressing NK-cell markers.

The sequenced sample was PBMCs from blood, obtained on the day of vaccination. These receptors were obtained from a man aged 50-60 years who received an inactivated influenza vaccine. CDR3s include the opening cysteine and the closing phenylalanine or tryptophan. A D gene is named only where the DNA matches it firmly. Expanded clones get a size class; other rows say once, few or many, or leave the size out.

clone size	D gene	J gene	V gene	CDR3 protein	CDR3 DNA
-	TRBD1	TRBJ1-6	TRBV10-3	CAISEQGANSPLHF	TGTGCCATCAGTGAACAGGGGGCGAATTCACCCCTCCACTTT
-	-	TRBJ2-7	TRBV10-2	CASSESGGRGVHEQYF	TGCGCCAGCAGTGAGTCGGGGGGCCGGGGGGTACACGAGCAGTACTTC
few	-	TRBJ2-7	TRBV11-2	CASSLGWSEQYF	TGTGCCAGCAGCTTAGGGTGGAGCGAGCAGTACTTC
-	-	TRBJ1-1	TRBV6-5	CASSYTALGTEAFF	TGTGCCAGCAGTTACACAGCTTTAGGCACTGAAGCTTTCTTT
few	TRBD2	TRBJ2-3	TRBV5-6	CASTDQQRGGTDTQYF	TGTGCCAGCACCGACCAGCAGCGGGGGGGCACAGATACGCAGTATTTT
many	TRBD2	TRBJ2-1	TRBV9	CASSPGLAVYNEQFF	TGTGCCAGCAGCCCGGGACTAGCGGTATACAATGAGCAGTTCTTC
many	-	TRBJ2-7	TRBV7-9	CASGGSSYEQYF	TGTGCCAGCGGGGGAAGCTCCTACGAGCAGTACTTC
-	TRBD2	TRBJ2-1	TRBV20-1	CSARDGRGLANNEQFF	TGCAGTGCTAGAGATGGAAGGGGACTAGCGAATAATGAGCAGTTCTTC
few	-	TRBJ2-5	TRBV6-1	CASSKTVRVTQYF	TGTGCCAGCAGTAAAACCGTTCGGGTGACCCAGTACTTC
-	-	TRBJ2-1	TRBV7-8	CASSLGGGTVYNEQFF	TGTGCCAGCAGCTTAGGAGGCGGGACAGTGTACAATGAGCAGTTCTTC
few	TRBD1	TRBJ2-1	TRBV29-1	CSVEGTGGVSYNEQFF	TGCAGCGTTGAGGGGACAGGGGGGGTCTCCTACAATGAGCAGTTCTTC
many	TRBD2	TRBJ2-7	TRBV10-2	CASSESLAGGYEQYF	TGCGCCAGCAGTGAGTCCCTAGCGGGAGGATACGAGCAGTACTTC
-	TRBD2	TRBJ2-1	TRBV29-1	CSAQAGGSYNEQFF	TGCAGCGCACAAGCGGGAGGTTCCTACAATGAGCAGTTCTTC
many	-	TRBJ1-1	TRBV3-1	CASSQVYQNTEAFF	TGTGCCAGCAGCCAAGTCTACCAGAACACTGAAGCTTTCTTT
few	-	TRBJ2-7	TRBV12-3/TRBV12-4	CASSLLRGREQYF	TGTGCCAGCAGTTTACTACGGGGACGGGAGCAGTACTTC
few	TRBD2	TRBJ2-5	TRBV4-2	CASSQFGGVRGQETQYF	TGTGCCAGCAGCCAATTTGGGGGGGTACGGGGCCAAGAGACCCAGTACTTC
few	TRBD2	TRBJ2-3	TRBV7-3	CASSQTVLAGGADTQYF	TGTGCCAGCAGCCAAACAGTACTAGCGGGAGGTGCAGATACGCAGTATTTT
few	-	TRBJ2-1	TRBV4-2	CASSQGSQGNNEQFF	TGTGCCAGCAGCCAAGGGTCCCAGGGAAACAATGAGCAGTTCTTC
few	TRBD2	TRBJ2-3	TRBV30	CAWSASGFTDTQYF	TGTGCCTGGAGTGCTAGCGGGTTCACAGATACGCAGTATTTT
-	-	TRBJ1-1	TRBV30	CAWSRQTEAFF	TGTGCCTGGAGTAGGCAGACTGAAGCTTTCTTT
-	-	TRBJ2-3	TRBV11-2	CASRKLGTDTQYF	TGTGCCAGCAGGAAGTTGGGAACAGATACGCAGTATTTT
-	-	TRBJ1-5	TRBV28	CASSLIEGVGNQPQHF	TGTGCCAGCAGTTTAATTGAAGGGGTAGGCAATCAGCCCCAGCATTTT
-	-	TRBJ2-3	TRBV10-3	CAIMVTDTQYF	TGTGCCATCATGGTCACAGATACGCAGTATTTT
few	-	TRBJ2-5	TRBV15	CATSTVLTRTLYF	TGTGCCACCAGCACCGTTCTGACCAGGACATTGTACTTC
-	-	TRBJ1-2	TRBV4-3	CASSQDNLWADYGYTF	TGCGCCAGCAGCCAAGACAACTTGTGGGCTGACTATGGCTACACCTTC
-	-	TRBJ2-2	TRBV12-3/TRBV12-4	CASSLEGFTGELFF	TGTGCCAGCAGTTTAGAGGGATTCACCGGGGAGCTGTTTTTT
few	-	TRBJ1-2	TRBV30	CAWSVRGRVYGYTF	TGTGCCTGGAGTGTACGAGGGCGCGTCTATGGCTACACCTTC
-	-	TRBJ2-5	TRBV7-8	CASSPRWQGIQETQYF	TGTGCCAGCAGCCCTCGGTGGCAGGGTATTCAAGAGACCCAGTACTTC
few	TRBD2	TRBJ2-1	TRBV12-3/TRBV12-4	CASSSRGGLIYNEQFF	TGTGCCAGCAGTTCCCGGGGGGGCCTGATCTACAATGAGCAGTTCTTC
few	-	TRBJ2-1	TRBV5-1	CASSLVARDNEQFF	TGCGCCAGCAGCTTGGTGGCTAGGGACAATGAGCAGTTCTTC
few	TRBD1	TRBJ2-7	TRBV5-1	CASSGGTGRTYEQYF	TGCGCCAGCAGCGGGGGGACAGGGCGAACCTACGAGCAGTACTTC
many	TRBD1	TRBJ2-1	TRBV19	CASTSTGTGYNEQFF	TGTGCCAGTACCTCGACAGGGACGGGGTACAATGAGCAGTTCTTC
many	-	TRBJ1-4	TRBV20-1	CSARGLPYPEKLFF	TGCAGTGCTAGAGGGCTCCCTTACCCCGAAAAACTGTTTTTT
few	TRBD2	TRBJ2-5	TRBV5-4	CASSLGPGLAGSQETQYF	TGTGCCAGCAGCTTGGGGCCGGGACTAGCGGGTTCCCAAGAGACCCAGTACTTC
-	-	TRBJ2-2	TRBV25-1	CASSVLQGTGELFF	TGTGCCAGCAGTGTGCTTCAGGGGACCGGGGAGCTGTTTTTT
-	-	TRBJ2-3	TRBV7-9	CASNGLQLGDTQYF	TGTGCCAGCAATGGACTGCAATTAGGGGATACGCAGTATTTT
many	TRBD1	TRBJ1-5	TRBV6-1	CASSGQGSNQPQHF	TGTGCCAGCAGTGGACAGGGGTCCAATCAGCCCCAGCATTTT
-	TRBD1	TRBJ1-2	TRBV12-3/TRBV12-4	CASSTAPTGFGYTF	TGTGCCAGCAGTACCGCCCCGACAGGGTTCGGCTACACCTTC